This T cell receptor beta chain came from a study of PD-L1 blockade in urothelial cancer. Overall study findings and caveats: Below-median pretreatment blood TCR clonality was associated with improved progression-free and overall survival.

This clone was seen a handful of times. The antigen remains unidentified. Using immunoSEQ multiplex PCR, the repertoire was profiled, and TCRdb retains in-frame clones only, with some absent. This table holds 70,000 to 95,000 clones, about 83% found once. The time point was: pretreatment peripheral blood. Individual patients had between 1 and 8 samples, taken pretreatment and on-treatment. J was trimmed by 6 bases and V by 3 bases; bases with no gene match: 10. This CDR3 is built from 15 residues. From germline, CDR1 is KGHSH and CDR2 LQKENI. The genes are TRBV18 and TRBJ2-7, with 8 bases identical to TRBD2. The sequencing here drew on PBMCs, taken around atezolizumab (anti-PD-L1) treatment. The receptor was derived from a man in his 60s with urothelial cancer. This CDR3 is CASSPIDSGIGEQYF. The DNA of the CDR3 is TGTGCCAGCTCACCGATTGATAGCGGGATCGGCGAGCAGTACTTC.